These T cell receptor beta chains were read from a single sample in a study of T cell responses to AZD1222 COVID-19 vaccine. The data were produced by immunoSEQ multiplex PCR, yet TCRdb's version contains in-frame clones alone and is incomplete. The sample contains 100,000 to 140,000 clones, roughly nine tenths of which appear only once. This sample comprised peripheral blood, obtained 28 days after the second AZD1222 dose. All receptors derive from an adult who received the AZD1222 COVID-19 vaccine. Each CDR3 is given with its conserved first and last residue. The order of the fields is J gene, D gene, clone size, V gene, CDR3 protein, CDR3 DNA. A D gene is named only where the DNA matches it firmly. The size of a clone is reported for some rows only, either as once, few or many, or as a class for expanded clones.

J gene: TRBJ2-1; D gene: TRBD2; clone size: NA; V gene: TRBV19; CDR3 protein: CASSPGTSGGRISYNEQFF; CDR3 DNA: TGTGCCAGTAGCCCTGGGACTAGCGGGGGACGTATATCCTACAATGAGCAGTTCTTC
J gene: TRBJ2-7; D gene: NA; clone size: NA; V gene: TRBV7-7; CDR3 protein: CASSLDPGRLDEQYF; CDR3 DNA: TGTGCCAGCAGCTTAGATCCAGGGCGGTTAGACGAGCAGTACTTC
J gene: TRBJ2-2; D gene: NA; clone size: NA; V gene: TRBV3-1/TRBV3-2; CDR3 protein: CASSQDHLGGTGELFF; CDR3 DNA: TGTGCCAGCAGCCAAGATCACCTTGGGGGCACCGGGGAGCTGTTTTTT
J gene: TRBJ2-3; D gene: TRBD2; clone size: once; V gene: TRBV18; CDR3 protein: CASSALLAGGTDTQYF; CDR3 DNA: TGTGCCAGCTCAGCGTTACTAGCGGGGGGCACAGATACGCAGTATTTT
J gene: TRBJ1-2; D gene: TRBD1; clone size: few; V gene: TRBV6-4; CDR3 protein: CASSDATGEDGYTF; CDR3 DNA: TGTGCCAGCAGTGATGCGACAGGGGAAGATGGCTACACCTTC
J gene: TRBJ2-1; D gene: TRBD2; clone size: NA; V gene: TRBV28; CDR3 protein: CASSLSGGNYNEQFF; CDR3 DNA: TGTGCCAGCAGTTTGAGCGGGGGGAACTACAATGAGCAGTTCTTC
J gene: TRBJ1-2; D gene: NA; clone size: once; V gene: TRBV7-2; CDR3 protein: CASSLRMRGREGYTF; CDR3 DNA: TGTGCCAGCAGCTTGAGGATGCGGGGGCGCGAGGGCTACACCTTC
J gene: TRBJ2-2; D gene: NA; clone size: once; V gene: TRBV12-3/TRBV12-4; CDR3 protein: CASSFPPDGELFF; CDR3 DNA: TGTGCCAGCAGTTTCCCCCCCGACGGGGAGCTGTTTTTT
J gene: TRBJ1-1; D gene: NA; clone size: NA; V gene: TRBV6-6; CDR3 protein: CASNSQMNTEAFF; CDR3 DNA: TGTGCCAGCAACTCCCAAATGAACACTGAAGCTTTCTTT
J gene: TRBJ2-2; D gene: NA; clone size: NA; V gene: TRBV19; CDR3 protein: CASIGTFNTGELFF; CDR3 DNA: TGTGCCAGTATCGGGACTTTTAACACCGGGGAGCTGTTTTTT
J gene: TRBJ1-5; D gene: NA; clone size: few; V gene: TRBV20-1; CDR3 protein: CSASRAGQPQHF; CDR3 DNA: TGCAGTGCTAGTCGGGCAGGACAGCCCCAGCATTTT
J gene: TRBJ2-2; D gene: NA; clone size: many; V gene: TRBV27; CDR3 protein: CASSLQFTGELFF; CDR3 DNA: TGTGCCAGCAGTTTACAGTTCACCGGGGAGCTGTTTTTT
J gene: TRBJ1-2; D gene: NA; clone size: NA; V gene: TRBV4-2; CDR3 protein: CASSQDGRGYTF; CDR3 DNA: TGTGCCAGCAGCCAAGACGGCCGGGGCTACACCTTC
J gene: TRBJ2-1; D gene: TRBD2; clone size: NA; V gene: TRBV4-3; CDR3 protein: CASSQDRGGSSYNEQFF; CDR3 DNA: TGCGCCAGCAGCCAAGATCGGGGAGGGTCGTCTTACAATGAGCAGTTCTTC
J gene: TRBJ1-5; D gene: TRBD1; clone size: NA; V gene: TRBV28; CDR3 protein: CASSMVQGVQPQHF; CDR3 DNA: TGTGCCAGCAGTATGGTACAGGGGGTTCAGCCCCAGCATTTT
J gene: TRBJ2-3; D gene: TRBD2; clone size: few; V gene: TRBV24-1; CDR3 protein: CATSATSGAPGLPTDTQYF; CDR3 DNA: TGTGCCACCAGTGCCACTTCCGGGGCTCCGGGACTACCCACAGATACGCAGTATTTT
J gene: TRBJ2-7; D gene: TRBD2; clone size: many; V gene: TRBV28; CDR3 protein: CASSPSGGLSYEQYF; CDR3 DNA: TGTGCCAGCAGTCCAAGCGGGGGCCTCTCCTACGAGCAGTACTTC
J gene: TRBJ2-7; D gene: NA; clone size: NA; V gene: TRBV28; CDR3 protein: CASSNRDNSYEQYF; CDR3 DNA: TGTGCCAGCAGCAATAGGGACAACTCCTACGAGCAGTACTTC
J gene: TRBJ1-5; D gene: NA; clone size: NA; V gene: TRBV27; CDR3 protein: CASSPNVGQPQHF; CDR3 DNA: TGTGCCAGCTCTCCTAATGTGGGGCAGCCCCAGCATTTT
J gene: TRBJ1-1; D gene: TRBD1; clone size: NA; V gene: TRBV4-3; CDR3 protein: CASSQGDRGVDEAFF; CDR3 DNA: TGCGCCAGCAGCCAAGGAGACAGGGGAGTGGATGAAGCTTTCTTT
J gene: TRBJ2-3; D gene: TRBD2; clone size: NA; V gene: TRBV28; CDR3 protein: CASSLSLAGTTDTQYF; CDR3 DNA: TGTGCCAGCTCCCTTTCCCTAGCGGGGACCACAGATACGCAGTATTTT
J gene: TRBJ2-5; D gene: NA; clone size: NA; V gene: TRBV3-1/TRBV3-2; CDR3 protein: CASSQAERAETQYF; CDR3 DNA: TGTGCCAGCAGCCAAGCAGAGCGTGCAGAGACCCAGTACTTC
J gene: TRBJ1-1; D gene: NA; clone size: NA; V gene: TRBV6-6; CDR3 protein: CASNMGDTEAFF; CDR3 DNA: TGTGCCAGCAACATGGGTGACACTGAAGCTTTCTTT
J gene: TRBJ1-2; D gene: NA; clone size: NA; V gene: TRBV7-2; CDR3 protein: CASSYDNPYGYTF; CDR3 DNA: TGTGCCAGCAGCTACGATAATCCGTATGGCTACACCTTC
J gene: TRBJ1-5; D gene: NA; clone size: NA; V gene: TRBV10-3; CDR3 protein: CAISGGEAYSNQPQHF; CDR3 DNA: TGTGCCATCAGTGGGGGGGAGGCTTATAGCAATCAGCCCCAGCATTTT
J gene: TRBJ1-6; D gene: NA; clone size: NA; V gene: TRBV7-6; CDR3 protein: CASSLGAHGDSPLHF; CDR3 DNA: TGTGCCAGCAGCTTAGGAGCCCATGGGGATTCACCCCTCCACTTT
J gene: TRBJ2-2; D gene: NA; clone size: NA; V gene: TRBV10-3; CDR3 protein: CAISDPQAAGELFF; CDR3 DNA: TGTGCCATCAGTGACCCGCAGGCAGCCGGGGAGCTGTTTTTT
J gene: TRBJ1-5; D gene: NA; clone size: NA; V gene: TRBV29-1; CDR3 protein: CSVATIGESNQPQHF; CDR3 DNA: TGCAGCGTTGCTACCATTGGGGAGAGCAATCAGCCCCAGCATTTT
J gene: TRBJ1-4; D gene: NA; clone size: NA; V gene: TRBV9; CDR3 protein: CASSIQAATNEKLFF; CDR3 DNA: TGTGCCAGCAGCATTCAGGCAGCAACTAATGAAAAACTGTTTTTT
J gene: TRBJ1-1; D gene: NA; clone size: NA; V gene: TRBV28; CDR3 protein: CASSPPTVMNTEAFF; CDR3 DNA: TGTGCCAGCAGTCCACCGACAGTTATGAACACTGAAGCTTTCTTT
J gene: TRBJ2-3; D gene: NA; clone size: NA; V gene: TRBV7-2; CDR3 protein: CASSFSGTSADTQYF; CDR3 DNA: TGTGCCAGCAGCTTTTCTGGGACTTCGGCGGATACGCAGTATTTT
J gene: TRBJ2-2; D gene: NA; clone size: few; V gene: TRBV2; CDR3 protein: CASRGNTGELFF; CDR3 DNA: TGTGCCAGCAGGGGTAACACCGGGGAGCTGTTTTTT
J gene: TRBJ1-1; D gene: NA; clone size: once; V gene: TRBV9; CDR3 protein: CASSVAYRVGTEAFF; CDR3 DNA: TGTGCCAGCAGCGTAGCCTACAGGGTTGGGACTGAAGCTTTCTTT
J gene: TRBJ1-4; D gene: TRBD1; clone size: NA; V gene: TRBV3-1/TRBV3-2; CDR3 protein: CASSLKTGGVYWTNEKLFF; CDR3 DNA: TGTGCCAGCAGCCTAAAGACAGGGGGTGTCTATTGGACTAATGAAAAACTGTTTTTT
J gene: TRBJ2-7; D gene: TRBD1; clone size: NA; V gene: TRBV7-9; CDR3 protein: CASSLAGTGGAEQYF; CDR3 DNA: TGTGCCAGCAGCTTAGCCGGGACAGGGGGCGCCGAGCAGTACTTC
J gene: TRBJ1-5; D gene: NA; clone size: NA; V gene: TRBV4-1; CDR3 protein: CASSQVDWGAGQPQHF; CDR3 DNA: TGCGCCAGCAGCCAAGTTGATTGGGGGGCCGGGCAGCCCCAGCATTTT